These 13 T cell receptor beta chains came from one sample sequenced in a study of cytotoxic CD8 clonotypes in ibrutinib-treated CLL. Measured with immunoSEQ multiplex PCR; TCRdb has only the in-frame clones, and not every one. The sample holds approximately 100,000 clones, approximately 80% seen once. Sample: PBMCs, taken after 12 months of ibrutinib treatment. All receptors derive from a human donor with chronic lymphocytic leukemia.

The CDR3 loop reads CASSRTSGVYNEQFF. DNA for the CDR3: TGTGCCAGCAGTAGGACTAGCGGGGTCTACAATGAGCAGTTCTTC. This sequence joins TRBV2 and TRBJ2-1; 12 positions agree with TRBD2. V trimming: 5 bases; J trimming: 3 bases; junction bases outside the gene matches: 2. This CDR3 has 15 amino acids. In germline, CDR1 is SNHLY, CDR2 FYNNEI.

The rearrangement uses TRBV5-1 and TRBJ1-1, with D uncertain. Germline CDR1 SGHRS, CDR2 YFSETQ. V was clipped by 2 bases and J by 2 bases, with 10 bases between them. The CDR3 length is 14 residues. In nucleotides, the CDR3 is TGCGCCAGCAGCTTTCCGCGGGAAAACACTGAAGCTTTCTTT. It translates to CASSFPRENTEAFF.

The CDR3 DNA is TGCGCCAGCAGCCGAAAGACACAGGAAAATGAAAAACTGTTTTTT. Protein: CASSRKTQENEKLFF. The chain couples TRBV4-1 to TRBJ1-4, with D perhaps matching TRBD1 (5 bases). CDR1 and CDR2 (germline): MGHRA, YSYEKL. Trimming stripped 4 bases from V and 5 bases from J, with 14 bases between. CDR3 length: 15 amino acids.

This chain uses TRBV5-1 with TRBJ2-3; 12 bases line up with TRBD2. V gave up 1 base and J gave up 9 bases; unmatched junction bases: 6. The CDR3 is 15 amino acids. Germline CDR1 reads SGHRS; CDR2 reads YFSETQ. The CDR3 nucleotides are TGCGCCAGCAGCTTGACGACTAGCGGGAGCACGACGCAGTATTTT. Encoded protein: CASSLTTSGSTTQYF. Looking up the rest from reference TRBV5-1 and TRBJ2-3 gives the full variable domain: KAGVTQTPRYLIKTRGQQVTLSCSPISGHRSVSWYQQTPGQGLQFLFEYFSETQRNKGNFPGRFSGRQFSNSRSEMNVSTLELGDSALYLCASSLTTSGSTTQYFGPGTRLTVL.

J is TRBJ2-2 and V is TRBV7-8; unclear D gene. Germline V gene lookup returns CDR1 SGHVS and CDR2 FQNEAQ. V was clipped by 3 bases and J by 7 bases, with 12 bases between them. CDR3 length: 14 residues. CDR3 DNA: TGTGCCAGCAGCTTGAGGCCGAGAGACGGGGAGCTGTTTTTT. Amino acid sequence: CASSLRPRDGELFF.

CDR3 nucleotides: TGTGCCTGGCGCCAAGTCGTAGGTAAACAGGGGGCCAACGTCCTGACTTTC. Residues: CAWRQVVGKQGANVLTF. The chain uses TRBV30 and TRBJ2-6; D call uncertain. This CDR3 region has 17 residues. Germline V CDR1 and CDR2: GTSNPN, SVGIG (reference sequence). V was clipped by 5 bases and J by 4 bases, with 21 bases between them.

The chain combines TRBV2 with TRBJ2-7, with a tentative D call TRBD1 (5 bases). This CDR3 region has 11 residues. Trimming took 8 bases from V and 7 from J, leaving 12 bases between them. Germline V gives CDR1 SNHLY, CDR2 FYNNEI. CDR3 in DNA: TGTGCCAGCCGCAGGGTCGGGGAGCAGTACTTC. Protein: CASRRVGEQYF.

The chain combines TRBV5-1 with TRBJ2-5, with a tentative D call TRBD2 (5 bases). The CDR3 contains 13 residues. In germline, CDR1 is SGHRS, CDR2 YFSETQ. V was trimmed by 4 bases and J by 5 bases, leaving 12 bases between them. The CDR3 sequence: CASSPGLVETQYF. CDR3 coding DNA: TGCGCCAGCAGCCCCGGACTGGTGGAGACCCAGTACTTC.

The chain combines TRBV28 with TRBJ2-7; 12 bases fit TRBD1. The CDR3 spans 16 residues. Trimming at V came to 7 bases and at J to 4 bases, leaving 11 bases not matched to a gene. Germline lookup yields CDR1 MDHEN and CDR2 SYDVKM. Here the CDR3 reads CASTPHSGQGAYEQYF. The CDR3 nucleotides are TGTGCCAGCACCCCCCACTCGGGACAGGGGGCATACGAGCAGTACTTC. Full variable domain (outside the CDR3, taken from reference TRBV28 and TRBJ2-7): DVKVTQSSRYLVKRTGEKVFLECVQDMDHENMFWYRQDPGLGLRLIYFSYDVKMKEKGDIPEGYSVSREKKERFSLILESASTNQTSMYLCASTPHSGQGAYEQYFGPGTRLTVT.

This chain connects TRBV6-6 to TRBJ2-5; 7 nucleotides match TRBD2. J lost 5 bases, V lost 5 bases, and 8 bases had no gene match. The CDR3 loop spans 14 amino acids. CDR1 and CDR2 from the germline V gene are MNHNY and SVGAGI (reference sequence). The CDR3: CASSEGTGRETQYF. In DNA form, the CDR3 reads TGTGCCAGCAGTGAGGGAACCGGGAGGGAGACCCAGTACTTC.

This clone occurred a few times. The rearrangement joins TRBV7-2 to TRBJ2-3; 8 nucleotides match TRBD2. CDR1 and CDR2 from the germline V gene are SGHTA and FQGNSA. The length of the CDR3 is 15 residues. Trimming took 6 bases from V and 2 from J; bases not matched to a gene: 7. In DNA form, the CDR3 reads TGTGCCAGCAGTATCGGGCGGGGGGCCACAGATACGCAGTATTTT. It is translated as CASSIGRGATDTQYF.

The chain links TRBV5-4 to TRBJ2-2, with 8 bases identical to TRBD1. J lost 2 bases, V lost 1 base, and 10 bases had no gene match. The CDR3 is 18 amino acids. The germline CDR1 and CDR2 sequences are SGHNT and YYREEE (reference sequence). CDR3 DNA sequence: TGTGCCAGCAGCTTGATAGGACAGGGAAAAAGAAACACCGGGGAGCTGTTTTTT. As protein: CASSLIGQGKRNTGELFF.

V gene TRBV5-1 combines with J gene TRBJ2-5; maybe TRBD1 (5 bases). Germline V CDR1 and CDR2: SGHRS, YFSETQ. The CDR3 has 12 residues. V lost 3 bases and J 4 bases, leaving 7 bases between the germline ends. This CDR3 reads CASSSGAETQYF. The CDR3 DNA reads TGCGCCAGCAGCTCTGGGGCAGAGACCCAGTACTTC.